Listed here is a single T cell receptor beta chain. What it binds is unknown. The data were taken from a study of T cell repertoires in cytomegalovirus infection. Study outcomes and limitations: The ex vivo response was dominated by HLA-C-restricted CMV-specific TCR beta clonotypes. Cumulated frequencies of public TCR beta families served to identify carriers of CMV plus the relevant HLA.

From the reads, TCRdb called clonotypes with MiXCR, one entry per CDR3 protein. The table shows around 280,000 distinct CDR3 sequences, with roughly 15% occurring only once. This CDR3 spans 14 amino acids. Trimming removed 5 bases at V and 7 bases at J, with 21 bases between. The germline V gene encodes CDR1 SQVTM and CDR2 ANQGSEA. The sequencing input was PBMCs. The chain couples TRBV29-1 to TRBJ2-7, with D maybe TRBD2 (6 bases). This sequence originates from a human donor in good health (CMV status not recorded). Some clones in this sample may be carry-over from other donors' samples. In nucleotides, the CDR3 is TGCAGCGTTCCCCAGGAGGGACGGGTTGGAGAGCAGTACTTC. It encodes CSVPQEGRVGEQYF.